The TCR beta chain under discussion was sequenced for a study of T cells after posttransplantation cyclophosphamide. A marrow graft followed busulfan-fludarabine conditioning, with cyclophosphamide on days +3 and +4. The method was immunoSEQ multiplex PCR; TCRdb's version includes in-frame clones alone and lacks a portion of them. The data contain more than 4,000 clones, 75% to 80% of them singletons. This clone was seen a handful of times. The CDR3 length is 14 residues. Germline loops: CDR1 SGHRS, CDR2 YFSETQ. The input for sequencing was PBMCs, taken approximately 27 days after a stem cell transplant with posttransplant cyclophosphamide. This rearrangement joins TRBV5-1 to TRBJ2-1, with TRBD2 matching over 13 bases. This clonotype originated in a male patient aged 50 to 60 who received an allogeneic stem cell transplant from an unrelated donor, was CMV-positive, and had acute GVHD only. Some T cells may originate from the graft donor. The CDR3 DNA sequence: TGCGCTACCCGTCGGACTAGCGGGAGAAATGAGCAGTTCTTC. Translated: CATRRTSGRNEQFF.